A single sample is the source of the 20 T cell receptor beta chains below, sequenced in a study of blood T cell repertoires in COVID-19. Assay used: immunoSEQ multiplex PCR; TCRdb lists only in-frame clones, some missing. The sample comprises over 150,000 clones, about 88% of which are singletons, and 7% rests with the top ten. Sequenced: PBMCs or T cells enriched from blood (not recorded which). The receptors shown here come from a woman aged 45-65 years who had recovered from COVID-19.

The chain has TRBV3-1 (or the pseudogene TRBV3-2) and TRBJ2-2; 10 bases align to TRBD1. Per germline, CDR1 LGHDT and CDR2 YNNKEL (reference sequence). The CDR3 is 16 amino acids. The V segment lost 1 base and the J segment 7 bases; nucleotides outside the gene matches: 6. CDR3 in DNA: TGTGCCAGCAGCCAAGTTGGACAGGGGGTGCGCGGGGAGCTGTTTTTT. Translated: CASSQVGQGVRGELFF.

The chain carries TRBV19 and TRBJ1-2; 10 bases match TRBD1. V lost 6 bases and J lost 8; bases outside the gene matches: 6. CDR3 size: 13 residues. The germline V gene has CDR1 LNHDA and CDR2 SQIVND (reference sequence). CDR3: CASRGTGARGYTF. The DNA for the CDR3 is TGTGCCAGTAGGGGGACAGGGGCGAGAGGCTACACCTTC.

Turning to this clone: This CDR3 is also generated by other DNA sequences in the sample. V and J are TRBV5-1 and TRBJ2-1; tentatively, D is TRBD1 (5 bases). This CDR3 is 14 amino acids long. Trimming pared 3 bases from V and 3 bases from J, leaving 10 bases between. Germline-derived CDR1 and CDR2 are SGHRS and YFSETQ. This CDR3 is CASSYGQNYNEQFF. The CDR3, as DNA: TGCGCCAGCAGCTACGGACAAAACTACAATGAGCAGTTCTTC.

J is TRBJ1-5 and V is TRBV7-2; 7 bases line up with TRBD1. Germline CDR1 is SGHTA and CDR2 is FQGNSA. The V gene end was trimmed by 1 base and the J gene end by 1 base; junction bases not matched to a gene: 10. This CDR3 comprises 18 residues. CDR3 nucleotide sequence: TGTGCCAGCAGCTTAGGGGCACAGGGGTTGGAGAGCAATCAGCCCCAGCATTTT. Amino acids: CASSLGAQGLESNQPQHF.

This clone was observed a handful of times. J is TRBJ2-1 and V is TRBV11-2, with D perhaps TRBD1 (6 bases). Germline CDR1 is SGHAT and CDR2 is FQNNGV. The V gene lost 7 bases and the J gene lost 5 bases, with 21 bases spanning the gap. This CDR3 contains 16 residues. The chain's CDR3 is CASKTGLTTMDNEQFF. In DNA, the CDR3 is TGTGCCAGCAAGACAGGTTTGACGACGATGGACAATGAGCAGTTCTTC.

This clone was found once. The chain employs TRBV18 and TRBJ2-1, with no clear D. The V gene lost 5 bases and the J gene lost 4 bases, with 12 bases spanning the gap. The V gene's germline CDR1 is KGHSH and CDR2 LQKENI. The CDR3 has 14 amino acids. CDR3 in amino acids: CASSIRSSYNEQFF. CDR3 coding DNA: TGTGCCAGCTCAATCCGGAGCTCGTACAATGAGCAGTTCTTC.

As regards this clone: One end of the junction is discordant with germline, which a read error may explain. The chain has TRBV19 and TRBJ1-5; 7 bases line up with TRBD1. CDR3 length: 12 amino acids. The germline V gene has CDR1 LNHDA and CDR2 SQIVND (reference sequence). The DNA for the CDR3 is TGTGCCAGTAGATCCCGGTGGAGACAGGGTAAATTT. Amino acid sequence: CASRSRWRQGKF.

The chain combines TRBV5-1 with TRBJ1-2; no firm D call. Trimming left V 7 bases short and J 2 bases short, with 12 bases between. Germline values: CDR1 SGHRS, CDR2 YFSETQ. The CDR3 runs to 13 residues. The CDR3 region has the DNA TGCGCCAGCTCTGAAAACGAGAACTATGGCTACACCTTC. Amino acids: CASSENENYGYTF.

V and J are TRBV5-1 and TRBJ2-7; D may be TRBD2 (5 bases). The CDR3 loop spans 15 amino acids. Trimming stripped 4 bases from V and 3 bases from J, with 17 bases between. The germline V gene encodes CDR1 SGHRS and CDR2 YFSETQ. CDR3 in amino acids: CASSDAAARIYEQYF. The CDR3 DNA reads TGCGCCAGCAGCGATGCAGCGGCTAGAATCTACGAGCAGTACTTC.

V and J are TRBV27 and TRBJ1-1; D is unresolved. The CDR3 runs 13 residues. Trimming stripped 5 bases from V and 4 bases from J, with 11 bases between. Looked up from germline, CDR1 is MNHEY and CDR2 is SMNVEV (reference sequence). CDR3 sequence (DNA): TGTGCCAGCAGTGGGCAAGGAGGCACTGAAGCTTTCTTT. Translated, it gives CASSGQGGTEAFF.

The CDR3 is CASRPSGADTQYF. The CDR3 DNA reads as TGTGCCAGCAGACCATCGGGAGCAGATACGCAGTATTTT. This chain joins TRBV6-5 and TRBJ2-3; weak D call: TRBD2 (6 bases). The CDR3 runs to 13 residues. Germline V gene lookup returns CDR1 MNHEY and CDR2 SVGAGI. Trimming stripped 6 bases from V and 4 bases from J, with 11 bases between.

The rearrangement joins TRBV11-1 to TRBJ2-5; 8 bases match TRBD1. In germline, CDR1 is SGHAT, CDR2 FQDESV (reference sequence). The CDR3 is 16 amino acids. The V and J ends lost 1 base and 2 bases, in that order; junction bases with no gene match: 6. The CDR3 is CASSLEQGVRQETQYF. CDR3 DNA: TGTGCCAGCAGCTTAGAACAGGGGGTGAGGCAAGAGACCCAGTACTTC. Based on the CDR3 plus reference TRBV11-1 and TRBJ2-5, the full variable domain is EAEVAQSPRYKITEKSQAVAFWCDPISGHATLYWYRQILGQGPELLVQFQDESVVDDSQLPKDRFSAERLKGVDSTLKIQPAELGDSAMYLCASSLEQGVRQETQYFGPGTRLLVL.

V is TRBV27 and J is TRBJ1-5, with D possibly being TRBD1 (5 bases). Germline V CDR1 and CDR2: MNHEY, SMNVEV (reference sequence). With 0 bases removed from V and 2 bases from J, the gap between germline ends came to 8 bases. The CDR3 is 15 amino acids. The CDR3 sequence: CASSLSGVGNQPQHF. The CDR3 coding sequence is TGTGCCAGCAGTTTATCAGGGGTAGGCAATCAGCCCCAGCATTTT.

The rearrangement joins TRBV25-1 to TRBJ2-3; no clear D gene. The CDR3 has 15 residues. In germline, CDR1 is MGHDK, CDR2 SYGVNS. V lost 3 bases to trimming and J lost 1 base, with 11 bases between them. CDR3 loop: CASSDSARGTDTQYF. CDR3 sequence (DNA): TGTGCCAGCAGTGACAGCGCTCGGGGCACAGATACGCAGTATTTT.

The genes are TRBV24-1 and TRBJ2-5, with D unclear. The CDR3 has 15 amino acids. Deletions cut 5 bases from V and 1 base from J, with 13 bases between. Germline assignment: CDR1 KGHDR and CDR2 SFDVKD. The CDR3 loop is CATSARQVGQETQYF. CDR3 nucleotides: TGTGCCACCAGTGCGCGCCAGGTGGGCCAAGAGACCCAGTACTTC.

This chain uses TRBV19 with TRBJ2-7, with a tentative D call TRBD1 (5 bases). Germline lookup yields CDR1 LNHDA and CDR2 SQIVND (reference sequence). CDR3 length equals 16 residues. The germline V and J ends were trimmed by 2 bases and 5 bases, with 19 bases remaining between them. In nucleotides, the CDR3 is TGTGCCAGTAGTATACCAGGAGCCCCCAGGGCGGACGAGCAGTACTTC. This encodes CASSIPGAPRADEQYF.

This clone appeared a single time. The chain joins TRBV27 to TRBJ2-3; TRBD2 is a possible D gene (5 bases). This CDR3 spans 15 amino acids. The germline CDR1 and CDR2 sequences are MNHEY and SMNVEV (reference sequence). Trimming stripped 6 bases from V and 0 bases from J, with 13 bases between. CDR3 sequence: CASSRGELSTDTQYF. For the CDR3, the DNA is TGTGCCAGCAGCCGGGGAGAATTAAGCACAGATACGCAGTATTTT.

The chain employs TRBV3-1 (or the pseudogene TRBV3-2) and TRBJ2-5; tentative D call: TRBD1 (6 bases). The CDR3 loop spans 15 amino acids. Per germline, CDR1 LGHDT and CDR2 YNNKEL (reference sequence). V gave up 3 bases and J gave up 4 bases, with 15 bases separating them. CDR3 loop: CASSHQTGRGETQYF. CDR3 sequence (DNA): TGTGCCAGCAGCCACCAAACAGGGAGAGGAGAGACCCAGTACTTC.

This clone is a singleton in its sample. The rearrangement uses TRBV27 and TRBJ2-3; D might be TRBD1 (5 bases). This CDR3 comprises 17 residues. Trimming took 2 bases from V and 3 from J, leaving 18 bases between them. From germline, CDR1 is MNHEY and CDR2 SMNVEV (reference sequence). The CDR3 here is CASSLGVLSTGTDTQYF. CDR3 nucleotides: TGTGCCAGCAGTTTAGGGGTTCTCAGTACAGGAACAGATACGCAGTATTTT.

The chain has TRBV5-1 and TRBJ1-4; D ambiguous. Trimming removed 0 bases from V and 0 bases from J, with 9 bases in between. Germline loops: CDR1 SGHRS, CDR2 YFSETQ. The CDR3 length is 16 residues. This chain's CDR3 is CASSLEPIATNEKLFF. As DNA, the CDR3 is TGCGCCAGCAGCTTGGAGCCGATTGCAACTAATGAAAAACTGTTTTTT.